The rows below give T cell receptor beta chains drawn from one sample of a study of cytomegalovirus exposure and HLA in healthy donors. Data came from immunoSEQ multiplex PCR; TCRdb stores just in-frame clones and leaves some out. The sample holds some 78,000 clones, more than 65% seen once. The sample taken for sequencing was PBMCs. The source is a woman between 40 and 50 years old in good health and CMV-seropositive. Each CDR3 is given without its conserved first and last residue.

J,V,CDR3
TRBJ1-1,TRBV28,ASSAPRRQGGWGTEAF
TRBJ2-5,TRBV28,ASRPLLGSGETQY
TRBJ2-3,TRBV5-1,ASRTFGTGGTDTQY
TRBJ1-2,TRBV7-8,ASSLDRGLRGYT
TRBJ2-2,TRBV4-2,ASSHEGAGTGELF
TRBJ1-1,TRBV7-6,ASSLGDNTEAF
TRBJ2-7,TRBV10-1,ASSERRTPFSEQY
TRBJ1-5,TRBV7-8,ASSPGQGSQPQH
TRBJ1-1,TRBV5-4,ASSKEGQMNTEAF
TRBJ2-2,TRBV28,ASTRQGALHGELF
TRBJ1-1,TRBV30,APREGEAF
TRBJ2-7,TRBV19,ASSQGLAGEGEQY
TRBJ1-1,TRBV4-3,ASRQYRSNTEAF
TRBJ1-1,TRBV7-9,ASSPGTGGSAEAF
TRBJ2-3,TRBV2,ASRGLAGNTDTQY
TRBJ2-3,TRBV5-1,ASSMPLRGGITDTQY
TRBJ2-7,TRBV6-5,ASSYAAASYEQY
TRBJ2-5,TRBV27,ASSLSPQGGTQY
TRBJ2-1,TRBV15,ATSRDPRDGGAEQF
TRBJ2-1,TRBV5-1,ASNPTSGYNEGF
TRBJ1-5,TRBV7-8,ASSQDRGVGQPQH
TRBJ2-7,TRBV5-1,ASSLGREREQY
TRBJ2-3,TRBV10-3,AISDRDTDTQY
TRBJ2-2,TRBV11-2,ASSLHTGGTGELF
TRBJ1-3,TRBV18,ASSPPSGFWGNTIY
TRBJ2-3,TRBV29-1,SVEDYRSSTDTQY
TRBJ1-5,TRBV18,ASSPAGLNEPQH
TRBJ2-3,TRBV30,AWSEGLAGRALY
TRBJ2-7,TRBV10-1,ASSEDRGSYEQY
TRBJ2-5,TRBV5-1,ASSLGGTGQETQY
TRBJ2-2,TRBV7-2,ASSSTYRDGTGELF
TRBJ2-5,TRBV28,ASSLGGTGGQETQY
TRBJ1-6,TRBV4-1,ASSSSGDRGPGDYSPLH
TRBJ2-7,TRBV7-9,ASSPGQGITYEQY
TRBJ1-3,TRBV6-1,ASSDFVSSGNTIY
TRBJ1-5,TRBV19,ASSSAGMWDQPQH
TRBJ1-5,TRBV25-1,ASRASNQPQH
TRBJ1-1,TRBV5-1,ASSDDPGTGGLNTEAF
TRBJ2-6,TRBV7-2,ASSKYRVGGANVLT
TRBJ1-1,TRBV7-2,ASSSLRTEAF
TRBJ2-1,TRBV28,ASSVKQVVWNEQF
TRBJ1-1,TRBV6-5,ASSPPGGRNTEAF
TRBJ2-1,TRBV7-8,ASSPRGDSSYNEQF
TRBJ2-1,TRBV19,ASSIGSGVNEQF
TRBJ1-1,TRBV7-9,ASSLGREAF
TRBJ2-1,TRBV9,ASSVGGGAYNEQF